The 5 T cell receptor beta chains below come from one sample, sequenced in a study of a mutant IDH1 vaccine in newly diagnosed glioma. The time point was: week 47, end of study. All doses held 300 ug of mutant IDH1 20-mer peptide, with topical imiquimod. No antigen is known for these receptors. Some clones are missing from TCRdb's copy, which holds only in-frame ones; the method was immunoSEQ multiplex PCR. The sample has roughly 50,000 clones, roughly 72% seen once. The material sequenced was PBMCs, taken from a glioma patient whose treatment included an IDH1 peptide vaccine. These receptors were taken from a woman in her forties with glioma. Some clones in this sample may be carry-over from other donors' samples.

The chain links TRBV4-1 to TRBJ1-4; 9 nucleotides agree with TRBD1. There are 16 residues in the CDR3. The germline V gene has CDR1 MGHRA and CDR2 YSYEKL. The ends lost 1 base at V and 8 bases at J; junction bases unmatched: 8. CDR3 coding DNA: TGCGCCAGCAGCCAAGGACGGACAGGGGAGGTAGAAAAACTGTTTTTT. Protein: CASSQGRTGEVEKLFF.

The J gene is TRBJ2-3, the V gene TRBV7-9; D not resolved. Trimming removed 3 bases from V and 6 bases from J, with 13 bases in between. The CDR3 totals 14 residues. The germline V gene has CDR1 SEHNR and CDR2 FQNEAQ (reference sequence). CDR3 nucleotide sequence: TGTGCCAGCAGCTTTATGGGCGCGGAGGATACGCAGTATTTT. As protein: CASSFMGAEDTQYF.

The chain recombines TRBV7-8 with TRBJ2-1; a weak D match, TRBD2 (6 bases). The CDR3 is 17 residues long. Trimming took 5 bases from V and 9 from J, leaving 26 bases between them. CDR1 SGHVS and CDR2 FQNEAQ come from the germline V gene. CDR3 sequence: CASSLDLAGILFGEQFF. CDR3 DNA sequence: TGTGCCAGCAGCCTAGATCTCGCGGGAATTCTCTTTGGTGAGCAGTTCTTC.

This clone was counted a single time. The genes are TRBV5-1 and TRBJ2-7; D remains unclear. In germline, CDR1 is SGHRS, CDR2 YFSETQ. Trimming removed 3 bases from V and 2 bases from J, with 15 bases in between. The CDR3 has 15 amino acids. CDR3 in DNA: TGCGCCAGCAGCTGGGATGGCAGAAATCCCTACGAGCAGTACTTC. Its protein product is CASSWDGRNPYEQYF.

This sequence joins TRBV9 and TRBJ2-5, with 14 bases identical to TRBD2. CDR3 length: 17 residues. Unmatched junction bases numbered 4, after V lost 3 bases and J lost 0 bases. The germline gives CDR1 SGDLS, CDR2 YYNGEE. CDR3 DNA: TGTGCCAGCAGCGCCGGGACTAGCGGGGGACACCAAGAGACCCAGTACTTC. Protein sequence: CASSAGTSGGHQETQYF. The full variable domain, completed using reference TRBV9 and TRBJ2-5, is DSGVTQTPKHLITATGQRVTLRCSPRSGDLSVYWYQQSLDQGLQFLIQYYNGEERAKGNILERFSAQQFPDLHSELNLSSLELGDSALYFCASSAGTSGGHQETQYFGPGTRLLVL.